One sample yielded the 2 T cell receptor beta chains listed below, sequenced in a study of T-cell memory formation after mild COVID-19. TCRdb reprocessed the 5' RACE reads via MiXCR and lists one record per CDR3 protein. The table records more than 400,000 distinct CDR3 sequences, 18% of them present only once. What was sequenced was PBMCs or a T cell subset sorted from them (not recorded which). The receptors derive from an adult woman who had mild COVID-19 (a few samples of this study predate the infection). Cell type and time point are not known.

This sequence joins TRBV24-1 and TRBJ2-5; TRBD2 aligns across 8 bases. The CDR3 totals 15 residues. Unmatched junction bases numbered 12, after V lost 9 bases and J lost 4 bases. CDR1 and CDR2 (germline): KGHDR, SFDVKD. In DNA form, the CDR3 reads TGTGCCACCCTCGGGACTAGTCGAGATGGAGAGACCCAGTACTTC. Translation: CATLGTSRDGETQYF.

The chain employs TRBV20-1 and TRBJ2-1; D is ambiguous. CDR1 and CDR2 from the germline V gene are DFQATT and SNEGSKA (reference sequence). Trimming pared 0 bases from V and 4 bases from J, leaving 10 bases between. CDR3 length equals 14 residues. Written as DNA, the CDR3 is TGCAGTGCTAGAGATAGGGTCGTGTACAATGAGCAGTTCTTC. This gives the protein CSARDRVVYNEQFF.